A single sample gave rise to the 9 T cell receptor beta chains below, sequenced in a study of shared clonotypes between healthy human individuals. Produced via immunoSEQ multiplex PCR; TCRdb's table is partial and in-frame only. Here the sample spans approximately 980,000 clones, 76% being singletons. The specimen sequenced was memory CD4+ T cells sorted from blood. The subset here: CD45RA-negative fraction. These TCRs come from a man aged 18-30 years in good health.

The chain couples TRBV7-9 to TRBJ2-5; D may be TRBD1 (6 bases). V lost 5 bases to trimming and J lost 2 bases, with 18 bases between them. Germline CDR1 SEHNR, CDR2 FQNEAQ (reference sequence). This CDR3 is 16 amino acids long. CDR3 residues: CASSTTGRTAQETQYF. In DNA form, the CDR3 reads TGTGCCAGCAGCACCACGGGTAGGACAGCTCAAGAGACCCAGTACTTC.

CDR3: CASNPGILGNQPQHF. The CDR3 bases are TGTGCCAGTAATCCTGGGATACTGGGCAATCAGCCCCAGCATTTT. V is TRBV19 and J is TRBJ1-5, with no clear D. The germline V gene encodes CDR1 LNHDA and CDR2 SQIVND (reference sequence). CDR3 size: 15 residues. V was shortened by 7 bases and J by 2 bases, with 15 bases between the two germline ends.

The chain joins TRBV11-2 to TRBJ2-1; 9 bases match TRBD2. The CDR3 consists of 14 residues. V lost 3 bases and J lost 9; bases outside the gene matches: 6. CDR1 and CDR2 (germline): SGHAT, FQNNGV. CDR3 protein: CASSFGTSWGEQFF. The CDR3 region has the DNA TGTGCCAGCAGCTTTGGGACTAGCTGGGGTGAGCAGTTCTTC.

The rearrangement links TRBV6-5 to TRBJ1-4; TRBD1 matches 9 bases. Germline values: CDR1 MNHEY, CDR2 SVGAGI. The V gene end was trimmed by 0 bases and the J gene end by 6 bases; junction bases not matched to a gene: 2. The CDR3 consists of 15 residues. This CDR3 is CASSYSRTGDEKLFF. CDR3 DNA sequence: TGTGCCAGCAGTTACTCCCGGACAGGGGATGAAAAACTGTTTTTT.

This clone showed up just a few times. This chain uses TRBV7-9 with TRBJ1-2; 7 bases match TRBD1. CDR3 length: 15 residues. The V segment lost 4 bases and the J segment 2 bases; nucleotides outside the gene matches: 7. Germline V gene sequence: CDR1 SEHNR, CDR2 FQNEAQ (reference sequence). CDR3 in DNA: TGTGCCAGCAGCTCGCCGACAGGGAGAAACTATGGCTACACCTTC. Its translation: CASSSPTGRNYGYTF.

The gene calls are TRBV7-2 and TRBJ2-7; 10 nucleotides match TRBD2. CDR1 is SGHTA, CDR2 FQGNSA, per germline. This CDR3 is 18 amino acids long. Losses at the gene ends were 0 bases for V and 2 bases for J; bases not matched to a gene: 10. This chain's CDR3 is CASSLAPSSGRFTYEQYF. The CDR3 coding sequence is TGTGCCAGCAGCTTAGCGCCGTCTAGCGGGAGATTCACCTACGAGCAGTACTTC.

The V gene is TRBV28, the J gene TRBJ2-1; D is ambiguous. CDR1 is MDHEN, CDR2 SYDVKM, per germline. V lost 3 bases and J 0 bases, leaving 3 bases between the germline ends. This CDR3 is built from 13 residues. In DNA, the CDR3 is TGTGCCAGCAGTTTGGGCTCCTACAATGAGCAGTTCTTC. Protein sequence: CASSLGSYNEQFF. The whole variable domain, remainder taken from reference TRBV28 and TRBJ2-1, is DVKVTQSSRYLVKRTGEKVFLECVQDMDHENMFWYRQDPGLGLRLIYFSYDVKMKEKGDIPEGYSVSREKKERFSLILESASTNQTSMYLCASSLGSYNEQFFGPGTRLTVL.

This clone has only one observation. In the same sample, other DNA sequences code for this CDR3. This rearrangement joins TRBV9 to TRBJ1-5, with D unclear. CDR3 length equals 15 residues. The germline V and J ends were trimmed by 0 bases and 0 bases, with 7 bases remaining between them. Germline CDR1 and CDR2: SGDLS and YYNGEE. CDR3 nucleotides: TGTGCCAGCAGCGTAGGAGGTACTAGCAATCAGCCCCAGCATTTT. It translates to CASSVGGTSNQPQHF.

This clone was detected only a few times. The identical CDR3 is also encoded by other nucleotide sequences in the sample. The gene calls are TRBV5-4 and TRBJ2-7; either TRBD1 or TRBD2 may supply D (5 bases each). Looked up from germline, CDR1 is SGHNT and CDR2 is YYREEE (reference sequence). Deletions cut 3 bases from V and 2 bases from J, with 15 bases between. The CDR3 spans 15 residues. DNA for the CDR3: TGTGCCAGCAGCTCCAAGGGGACCCTAACCTACGAGCAGTACTTC. It yields the protein CASSSKGTLTYEQYF.